The 6 T cell receptor beta chains below come from one sample, sequenced in a study of T cell clonotyping in hematopoietic cell transplantation. The repertoire was sequenced with immunoSEQ multiplex PCR; TCRdb's copy has only in-frame clones and lacks some. Among fewer than 70,000 clones, approximately 94% were seen once, and the ten largest hold around 1.6%. Input material: peripheral blood mononuclear cells. These receptor sequences come from a man between 45 and 60 years old in good health. Some clones in this sample may be carry-over from other donors' samples.

This chain joins TRBV7-8 and TRBJ1-2; possible D gene TRBD1, 6 bases. The V gene's germline CDR1 is SGHVS and CDR2 FQNEAQ. The CDR3 covers 14 residues. Deletions cut 6 bases from V and 3 bases from J, with 14 bases between. The CDR3 DNA is TGTGCCAGCAGTCCGGACAGTAGGGACTATGGCTACACCTTC. Protein: CASSPDSRDYGYTF.

The chain uses TRBV9 and TRBJ1-4; D might be TRBD1 (6 bases). V was cut by 3 bases and J by 3 bases, with 12 bases left in between. This CDR3 is built from 15 residues. CDR1 and CDR2 from the germline V gene are SGDLS and YYNGEE. The CDR3 protein is CASSALRGPNEKLFF. The CDR3 coding sequence is TGTGCCAGCAGCGCCCTCAGGGGACCTAATGAAAAACTGTTTTTT.

The chain is built from TRBV28 and TRBJ2-5; TRBD1 aligns across 8 bases. CDR1 and CDR2 (germline): MDHEN, SYDVKM. V lost 4 bases to trimming and J lost 2 bases; unmatched junction nucleotides: 9. The CDR3 consists of 16 residues. The CDR3 DNA sequence: TGTGCCAGCAGTTCCCCTAGACAGGGGACTCAAGAGACCCAGTACTTC. Residues: CASSSPRQGTQETQYF.

The rearrangement uses TRBV10-1 and TRBJ1-1, with unresolved D. The CDR3 sequence is 13 residues long. V was trimmed by 10 bases and J by 1 base, leaving 13 bases between them. The germline gives CDR1 WNHNN, CDR2 SYGVQD (reference sequence). CDR3 sequence reads: CATSNAGNTEAFF. The CDR3 DNA is TGCGCCACGTCAAACGCCGGGAACACTGAAGCTTTCTTT.

The rearrangement links TRBV11-2 to TRBJ1-1; D is uncertain. This CDR3 contains 14 residues. The V gene's germline CDR1 is SGHAT and CDR2 FQNNGV. V was pared by 5 bases and J by 5 bases, with 15 bases between. CDR3 loop: CASSRPRYETEAFF. CDR3 DNA: TGTGCCAGCAGCCGCCCCAGGTATGAGACTGAAGCTTTCTTT.

The chain joins TRBV5-1 to TRBJ1-4, with 7 bases fitting TRBD1. The ends lost 2 bases at V and 0 bases at J; junction bases unmatched: 7. This CDR3 contains 17 residues. Germline V CDR1 and CDR2: SGHRS, YFSETQ. The CDR3 reads CASSFTGTAATNEKLFF. For the CDR3, the DNA is TGCGCCAGCAGCTTTACCGGGACAGCGGCAACTAATGAAAAACTGTTTTTT.